The T cell receptor beta chain under discussion was sequenced for a study of regulatory T cells in long-lasting Graves disease. Germline lookup yields CDR1 MNHGY and CDR2 SVAAGI. The V and J ends lost 3 bases and 3 bases respectively, with 12 bases between them. This CDR3 contains 14 residues. Time point in this sample: persistent/refractory GD, antithyroid drugs over 5 years with positive TRAb. PBMCs provided the RNA from which the TCR library was made. Libraries of TCR beta came from iRepertoire HTBI primers plus Arm-PCR of CDR3 regions. TCRdb recomputed calls from the multiplex PCR reads with MiXCR, one row per CDR3 protein. The repertoire holds a few hundred thousand distinct CDR3 sequences, with around 23% as singletons.

The specimen comprised peripheral blood mononuclear cells (PBMCs), sampled when the disease was refractory, from a patient treated with antithyroid drugs. The chain has TRBV6-9 and TRBJ2-7; TRBD2 is a possible D gene (5 bases). The sequence derives from a woman between 40 and 50 years old with Graves disease. The CDR3 DNA follows: TGTGCCAGCAGTTACTCCGGGGAAGTCTACGAGCAGTACTTC. This translates into CASSYSGEVYEQYF.